This T cell receptor beta chain derives from a study of breast tumors, draining lymph nodes, adjacent tissues. Breast cancer patients provided tissue from their axillary draining lymph nodes. This CDR3 has 15 amino acids. V was clipped by 0 bases and J by 7 bases; unmatched bases: 9. Per germline, CDR1 DFQATT and CDR2 SNEGSKA (reference sequence). With respect to this clonotype: Antigen: not known.

Study-wide results and limits: Tumor T cell lymph node origin was a supported hypothesis, not proven. Compared with basal-like, luminal-like tumors shared significantly more repertoire with nontumor tissue. Data fit most tumor T cells coming from lymph node, expanding in tumor.

A single record per CDR3 protein comes from TCRdb applying MiXCR to the multiplex PCR reads. The data contain 130,000 or so distinct CDR3 sequences, about 30% of them seen just once; the ten biggest clones take up 2.3%. The clonotype was recovered from a female donor with breast cancer. Some clones in this sample may be carry-over from other donors' samples. Sequenced material: axillary lymph node tissue. The chain couples TRBV20-1 to TRBJ2-7, with 10 nucleotides matching TRBD1. The CDR3 here is CSARDWTGGVGEQYF. The CDR3 region has the DNA TGCAGTGCTAGAGATTGGACAGGGGGGGTAGGGGAGCAGTACTTC.